This note documents a single T cell receptor (beta chain) sequence. This table comes from immunoSEQ multiplex PCR, and its TCRdb copy is limited to in-frame clones, with some not included. The sample shows some 370,000 clones, roughly four fifths of them seen only once. In Cohort 3, a recovered donor had either two negative PCRs, clearance, or symptom resolution. With 6 bases clipped from V and 6 bases from J, the junction kept 12 bases outside the gene matches. The length of the CDR3 is 15 residues. Per the germline V gene, CDR1 is MGHRA and CDR2 is YSYEKL. This entry belongs to a study of blood T cell repertoires in COVID-19. Study-wide context: Sources were T cells, B-cell-depleted T cells, or PBMCs; the material itself was cDNA or gDNA.

The sample taken for sequencing was PBMCs or T cells enriched from blood (not recorded which). The receptor was derived from a woman aged 45 to 65 who had recovered from COVID-19. The V gene is TRBV4-1, the J gene TRBJ2-3; 7 nucleotides match TRBD2. The CDR3 nucleotides are TGCGCCAGCAGGGATTTGAGACTAGCTTTGGATACGCAGTATTTT. Amino acid sequence: CASRDLRLALDTQYF.